One and the same sample provided the 5 T cell receptor beta chains below, sequenced in a study of OX40 agonist ivuxolimab in advanced cancers. Produced via immunoSEQ multiplex PCR; TCRdb's table is partial and in-frame only. The sample has roughly 14,000 clones; 82% are singletons. The specimen was CD4+ or CD8+ T cells sorted from blood, collected in a trial of the OX40 agonist ivuxolimab. These receptor sequences come from an adult with an advanced solid tumor such as melanoma, head and neck, liver or kidney cancer.

This clone was counted between two and nine times. CDR3 sequence reads: CASSLEGGTEAFF. In DNA form, the CDR3 reads TGTGCCAGCAGCTTAGAGGGGGGGACTGAAGCTTTCTTT. This chain connects TRBV7-9 to TRBJ1-1, with a weak D call TRBD1 (6 bases). Germline CDR1 and CDR2: SEHNR and FQNEAQ (reference sequence). V lost 1 base and J lost 5, with 8 bases in between. The length of the CDR3 is 13 residues.

The chain is built from TRBV7-8 and TRBJ1-5; D may be TRBD1 (5 bases). This CDR3 comprises 16 residues. CDR1 and CDR2 (germline): SGHVS, FQNEAQ. Trimming removed 4 bases at V and 0 bases at J, with 13 bases between. The CDR3 is CASSSEPQGSNQPQHF. DNA of the CDR3: TGTGCCAGCAGCTCGGAACCCCAGGGTAGCAATCAGCCCCAGCATTTT.

The V gene is TRBV7-2, the J gene TRBJ1-4; 7 nucleotides agree with TRBD1. Germline V CDR1 and CDR2: SGHTA, FQGNSA. The CDR3 consists of 15 residues. With V trimmed by 4 bases and J by 7 bases, 9 bases remained unmatched. CDR3 sequence: CASSSLDRLGEKLFF. DNA of the CDR3: TGTGCCAGCAGCTCTCTGGACAGGCTGGGTGAAAAACTGTTTTTT.

The chain combines TRBV20-1 with TRBJ2-3; D is uncertain. Trimming pared 5 bases from V and 6 bases from J, leaving 9 bases between. This CDR3 has 11 residues. In germline, CDR1 is DFQATT, CDR2 SNEGSKA (reference sequence). CDR3 nucleotides: TGCAGTGCTCAGACGGGTGATACGCAGTATTTT. Amino acid sequence: CSAQTGDTQYF.

This chain connects TRBV9 to TRBJ2-5, with 7 positions matching TRBD1. The CDR3 sequence is 14 residues long. Germline-derived CDR1 and CDR2 are SGDLS and YYNGEE. V lost 4 bases, J lost 2 bases, and 5 bases stayed unmatched. The CDR3 bases are TGTGCCAGCAGCCCTGGGACAGCTCAAGAGACCCAGTACTTC. It translates to CASSPGTAQETQYF.